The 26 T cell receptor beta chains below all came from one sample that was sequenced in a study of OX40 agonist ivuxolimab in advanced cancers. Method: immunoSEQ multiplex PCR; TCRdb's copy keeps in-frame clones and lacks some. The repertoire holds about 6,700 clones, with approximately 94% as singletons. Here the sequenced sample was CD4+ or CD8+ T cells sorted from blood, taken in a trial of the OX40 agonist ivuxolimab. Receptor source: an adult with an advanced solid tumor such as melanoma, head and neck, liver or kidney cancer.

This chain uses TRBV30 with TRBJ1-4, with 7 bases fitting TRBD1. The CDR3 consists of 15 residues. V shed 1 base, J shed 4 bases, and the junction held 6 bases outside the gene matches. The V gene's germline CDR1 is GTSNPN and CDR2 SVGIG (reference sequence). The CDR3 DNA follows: TGTGCCTGGAGTGCAAGACAGGGAGTTAATGAAAAACTGTTTTTT. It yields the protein CAWSARQGVNEKLFF.

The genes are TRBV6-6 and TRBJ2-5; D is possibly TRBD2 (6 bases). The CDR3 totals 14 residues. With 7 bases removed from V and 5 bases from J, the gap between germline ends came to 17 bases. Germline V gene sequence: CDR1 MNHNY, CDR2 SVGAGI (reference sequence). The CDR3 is CASTPRGAGETQYF. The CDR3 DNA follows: TGTGCCAGCACCCCACGCGGGGCCGGGGAGACCCAGTACTTC.

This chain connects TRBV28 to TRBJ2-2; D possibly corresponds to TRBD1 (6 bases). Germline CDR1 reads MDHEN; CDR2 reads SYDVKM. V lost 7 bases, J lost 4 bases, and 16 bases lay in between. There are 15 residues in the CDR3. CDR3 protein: CASTSPGTITGELFF. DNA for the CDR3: TGTGCCAGCACCTCCCCCGGGACAATCACCGGGGAGCTGTTTTTT.

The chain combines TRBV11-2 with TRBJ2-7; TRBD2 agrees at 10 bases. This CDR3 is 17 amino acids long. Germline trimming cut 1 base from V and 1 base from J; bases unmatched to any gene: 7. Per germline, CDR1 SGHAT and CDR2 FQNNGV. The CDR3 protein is CASSLALAGSSSYEQYF. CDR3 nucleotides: TGTGCCAGCAGCTTAGCACTAGCGGGATCTTCGTCCTACGAGCAGTACTTC.

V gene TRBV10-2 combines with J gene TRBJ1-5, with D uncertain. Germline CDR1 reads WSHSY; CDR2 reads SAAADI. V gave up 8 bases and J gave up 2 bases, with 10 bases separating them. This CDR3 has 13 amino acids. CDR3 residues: CASSNSGNQPQHF. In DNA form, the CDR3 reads TGCGCCAGCTCTAATAGTGGCAATCAGCCCCAGCATTTT.

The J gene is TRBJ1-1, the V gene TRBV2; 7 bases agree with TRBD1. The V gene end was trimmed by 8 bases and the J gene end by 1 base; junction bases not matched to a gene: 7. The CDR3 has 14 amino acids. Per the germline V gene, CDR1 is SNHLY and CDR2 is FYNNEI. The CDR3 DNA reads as TGTGCCAGCGAACGACAGGGAGGGAACACTGAAGCTTTCTTT. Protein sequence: CASERQGGNTEAFF.

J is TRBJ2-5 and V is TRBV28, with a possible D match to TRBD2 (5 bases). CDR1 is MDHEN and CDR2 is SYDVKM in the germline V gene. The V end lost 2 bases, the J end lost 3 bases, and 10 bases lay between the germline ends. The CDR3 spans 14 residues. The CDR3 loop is CASSLVGAKETQYF. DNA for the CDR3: TGTGCCAGCAGTTTAGTGGGAGCTAAAGAGACCCAGTACTTC.

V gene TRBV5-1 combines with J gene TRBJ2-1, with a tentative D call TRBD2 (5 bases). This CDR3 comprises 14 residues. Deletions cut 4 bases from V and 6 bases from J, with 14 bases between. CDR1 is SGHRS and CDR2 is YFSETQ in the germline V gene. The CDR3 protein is CASSLTSNLNEQFF. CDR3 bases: TGCGCCAGCAGCCTAACTAGTAACCTCAATGAGCAGTTCTTC.

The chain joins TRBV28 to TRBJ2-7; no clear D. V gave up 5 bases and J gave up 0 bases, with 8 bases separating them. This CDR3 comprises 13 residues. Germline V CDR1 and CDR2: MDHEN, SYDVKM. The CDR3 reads CASSIGVSYEQYF. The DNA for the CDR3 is TGTGCCAGCAGTATCGGAGTCTCCTACGAGCAGTACTTC.

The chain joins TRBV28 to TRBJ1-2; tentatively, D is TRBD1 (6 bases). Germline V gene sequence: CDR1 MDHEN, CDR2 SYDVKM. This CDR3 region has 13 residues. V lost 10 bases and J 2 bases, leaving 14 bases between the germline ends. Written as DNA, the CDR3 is TGTGCCACCCAGGGGCCGCCCAACTATGGCTACACCTTC. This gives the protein CATQGPPNYGYTF.

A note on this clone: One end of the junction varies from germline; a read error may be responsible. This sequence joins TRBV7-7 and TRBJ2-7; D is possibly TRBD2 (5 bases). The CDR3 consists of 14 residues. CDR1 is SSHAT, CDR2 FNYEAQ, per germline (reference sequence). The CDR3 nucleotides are TGTGCTAGCAGCCCTCTCGAGGGTCGGTACGAGCAGTACTTC. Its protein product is CASSPLEGRYEQYF.

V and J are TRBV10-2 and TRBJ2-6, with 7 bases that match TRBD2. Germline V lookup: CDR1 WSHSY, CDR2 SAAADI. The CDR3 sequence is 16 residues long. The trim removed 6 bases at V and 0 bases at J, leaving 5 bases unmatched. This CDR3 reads CASRAGDPSGANVLTF. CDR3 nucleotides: TGCGCCAGCAGGGCGGGAGATCCCTCTGGGGCCAACGTCCTGACTTTC.

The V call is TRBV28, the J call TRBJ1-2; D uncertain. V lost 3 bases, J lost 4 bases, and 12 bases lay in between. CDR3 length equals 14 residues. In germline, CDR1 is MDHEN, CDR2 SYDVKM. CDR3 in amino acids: CASSFSITGYGYTF. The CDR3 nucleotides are TGTGCCAGCAGTTTCTCGATAACTGGCTATGGCTACACCTTC.

The CDR3 region is CASRLRTGARDQPQHF. As DNA, the CDR3 is TGTGCCAGCAGGTTAAGAACGGGGGCGCGCGATCAGCCCCAGCATTTT. The chain is built from TRBV28 and TRBJ1-5; D possibly corresponds to TRBD1 (6 bases). CDR3 size: 16 residues. Germline V gene sequence: CDR1 MDHEN, CDR2 SYDVKM. V was pared by 6 bases and J by 5 bases, with 20 bases between.

The CDR3, as DNA: TGTGCCAGCAGCCCACGGGGGCGAGGAGACAATGAGCAGTTCTTC. This sequence encodes CASSPRGRGDNEQFF. J is TRBJ2-1 and V is TRBV7-9; TRBD1 or TRBD2 may be the D gene (6 bases each). CDR1 is SEHNR, CDR2 FQNEAQ, per germline (reference sequence). Trimming left V 5 bases short and J 5 bases short, with 16 bases between. The CDR3 sequence is 15 residues long.

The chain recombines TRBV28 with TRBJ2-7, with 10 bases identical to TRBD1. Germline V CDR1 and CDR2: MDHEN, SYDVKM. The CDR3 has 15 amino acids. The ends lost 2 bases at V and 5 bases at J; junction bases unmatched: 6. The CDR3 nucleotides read TGTGCCAGCAGTTTACCGGGACAGGGGATCCACGAGCAGTACTTC. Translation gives CASSLPGQGIHEQYF. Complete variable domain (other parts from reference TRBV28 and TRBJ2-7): DVKVTQSSRYLVKRTGEKVFLECVQDMDHENMFWYRQDPGLGLRLIYFSYDVKMKEKGDIPEGYSVSREKKERFSLILESASTNQTSMYLCASSLPGQGIHEQYFGPGTRLTVT.

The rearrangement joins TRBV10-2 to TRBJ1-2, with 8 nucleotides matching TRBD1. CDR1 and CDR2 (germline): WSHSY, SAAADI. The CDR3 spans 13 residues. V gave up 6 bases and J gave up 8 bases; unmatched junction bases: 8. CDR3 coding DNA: TGCGCCAGCAGCGCGGACAGGGTAAACGGCTACACCTTC. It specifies CASSADRVNGYTF.

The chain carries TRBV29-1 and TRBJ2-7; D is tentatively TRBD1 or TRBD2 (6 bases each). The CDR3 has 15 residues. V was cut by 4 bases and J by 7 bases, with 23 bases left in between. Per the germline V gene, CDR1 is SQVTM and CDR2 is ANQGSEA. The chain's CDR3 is CSVVEQGITRGEQYF. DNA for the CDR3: TGCAGCGTTGTAGAGCAGGGGATAACCCGGGGGGAGCAGTACTTC.

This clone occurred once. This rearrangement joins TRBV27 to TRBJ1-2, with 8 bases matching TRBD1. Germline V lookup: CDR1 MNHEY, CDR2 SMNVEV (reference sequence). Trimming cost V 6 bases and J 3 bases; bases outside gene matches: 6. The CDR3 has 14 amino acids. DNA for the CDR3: TGTGCCAGCAGGAGGCAGGGGGCAGACTATGGCTACACCTTC. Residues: CASRRQGADYGYTF.

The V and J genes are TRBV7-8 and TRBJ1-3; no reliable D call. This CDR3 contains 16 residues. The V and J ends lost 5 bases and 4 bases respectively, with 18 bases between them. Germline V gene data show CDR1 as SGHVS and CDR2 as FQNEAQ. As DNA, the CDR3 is TGTGCCAGCAGCAAGGAGATCGGAGGTTCCGGAAACACCATATATTTT. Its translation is CASSKEIGGSGNTIYF.

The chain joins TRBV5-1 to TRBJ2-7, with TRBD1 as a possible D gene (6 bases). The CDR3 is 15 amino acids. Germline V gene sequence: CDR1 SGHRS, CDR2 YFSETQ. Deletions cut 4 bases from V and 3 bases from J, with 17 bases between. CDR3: CASSRGQTGSYEQYF. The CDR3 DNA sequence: TGCGCCAGCAGCCGAGGTCAGACAGGTAGCTACGAGCAGTACTTC.

The CDR3 is CASSQRPPNTGELFF. For the CDR3, the DNA is TGTGCCAGCAGCCAAAGGCCACCGAACACCGGGGAGCTGTTTTTT. This chain links TRBV4-2 with TRBJ2-2, with no clear D. The CDR3 spans 15 residues. Trimming removed 2 bases at V and 0 bases at J, with 7 bases between. Germline CDR1 and CDR2: LGHNA and YNFKEQ.

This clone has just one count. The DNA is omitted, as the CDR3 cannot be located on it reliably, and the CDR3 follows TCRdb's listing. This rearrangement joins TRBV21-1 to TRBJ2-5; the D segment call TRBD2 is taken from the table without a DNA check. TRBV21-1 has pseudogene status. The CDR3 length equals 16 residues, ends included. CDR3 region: CASSKVASGSCETQYF.

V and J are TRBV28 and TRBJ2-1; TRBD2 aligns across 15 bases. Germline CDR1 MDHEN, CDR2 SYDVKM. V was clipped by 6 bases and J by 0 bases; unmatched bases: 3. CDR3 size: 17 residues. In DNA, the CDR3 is TGTGCCAGCAGAGGACTAGCGGGGGGGAGCTCCTACAATGAGCAGTTCTTC. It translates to CASRGLAGGSSYNEQFF.

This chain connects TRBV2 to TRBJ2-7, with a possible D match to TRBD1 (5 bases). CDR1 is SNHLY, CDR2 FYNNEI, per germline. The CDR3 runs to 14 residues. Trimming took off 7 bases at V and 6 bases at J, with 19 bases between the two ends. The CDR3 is CASIKDIGASEQYF. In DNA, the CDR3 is TGTGCCAGCATTAAGGACATTGGAGCAAGCGAGCAGTACTTC.

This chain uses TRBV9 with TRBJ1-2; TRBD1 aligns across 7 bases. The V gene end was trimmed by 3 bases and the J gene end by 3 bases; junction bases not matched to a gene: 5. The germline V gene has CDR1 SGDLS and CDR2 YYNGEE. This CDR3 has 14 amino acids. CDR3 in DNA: TGTGCCAGCAGCGCGGGACAGCCCGACTATGGCTACACCTTC. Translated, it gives CASSAGQPDYGYTF.